The 6 T cell receptor beta chains listed next were all sequenced from one sample in a study of cytomegalovirus exposure and HLA in healthy donors. Both 60 Vbeta primers and 13 Jbeta primers went into the PCR. This table comes from immunoSEQ multiplex PCR, and its TCRdb copy is limited to in-frame clones, with some not included. The data contain around 300,000 clones, around four fifths of them singletons. Material: PBMCs. All receptors come from a woman between 35 and 50 years old in good health and CMV-seropositive.

The chain uses TRBV7-9 and TRBJ2-5; 8 bases fit TRBD2. Germline lookup yields CDR1 SEHNR and CDR2 FQNEAQ (reference sequence). The CDR3 has 15 residues. Trimming removed 5 bases from V and 1 base from J; junction bases left unmatched: 6. CDR3: CASSPQTSAQETQYF. The CDR3, as DNA: TGTGCCAGCAGCCCCCAGACTAGCGCCCAAGAGACCCAGTACTTC.

The V and J genes are TRBV30 and TRBJ2-7; a weak D match, TRBD2 (6 bases). Trimming took 2 bases from V and 1 from J, leaving 12 bases between them. In germline, CDR1 is GTSNPN, CDR2 SVGIG (reference sequence). The CDR3 contains 14 residues. The CDR3 loop reads CAWSLSGHSYEQYF. The CDR3 nucleotides are TGTGCCTGGAGTCTCAGCGGGCATTCCTACGAGCAGTACTTC.

The chain joins TRBV11-2 to TRBJ1-1; D unresolved. Deletions cut 2 bases from V and 2 bases from J, with 9 bases between. Germline V lookup: CDR1 SGHAT, CDR2 FQNNGV. There are 14 residues in the CDR3. CDR3 sequence (DNA): TGTGCCAGCAGCTTAATTGGGAGTAACACTGAAGCTTTCTTT. The encoded protein is CASSLIGSNTEAFF.

V usage is TRBV13 and J usage is TRBJ2-3, with TRBD2 matching 7 bases. Germline V CDR1 and CDR2: PRHDT, FYEKMQ (reference sequence). V lost 4 bases to trimming and J lost 4 bases; unmatched junction nucleotides: 11. The CDR3 loop spans 16 amino acids. DNA of the CDR3: TGTGCCAGCAGCTCCCTGGGGGGGAGAAGCGCAGATACGCAGTATTTT. It encodes CASSSLGGRSADTQYF.

The chain uses TRBV5-1 and TRBJ2-1, with D tentatively TRBD1 (6 bases). Germline CDR1 SGHRS, CDR2 YFSETQ. The CDR3 covers 14 residues. Deletions cut 6 bases from V and 0 bases from J, with 10 bases between. CDR3 in amino acids: CASTRDNSYNEQFF. The DNA of the CDR3 is TGCGCCAGCACCCGGGACAACTCCTACAATGAGCAGTTCTTC.

The gene calls are TRBV27 and TRBJ1-2, with D possibly TRBD1 on 6 matching bases. This CDR3 contains 17 residues. Germline V gene lookup returns CDR1 MNHEY and CDR2 SMNVEV (reference sequence). The V and J ends lost 3 bases and 1 base respectively, with 18 bases between them. For the CDR3, the DNA is TGTGCCAGCAGTTTCCTAGGTCAGGGGCCAGGTAACTATGGCTACACCTTC. This sequence encodes CASSFLGQGPGNYGYTF.